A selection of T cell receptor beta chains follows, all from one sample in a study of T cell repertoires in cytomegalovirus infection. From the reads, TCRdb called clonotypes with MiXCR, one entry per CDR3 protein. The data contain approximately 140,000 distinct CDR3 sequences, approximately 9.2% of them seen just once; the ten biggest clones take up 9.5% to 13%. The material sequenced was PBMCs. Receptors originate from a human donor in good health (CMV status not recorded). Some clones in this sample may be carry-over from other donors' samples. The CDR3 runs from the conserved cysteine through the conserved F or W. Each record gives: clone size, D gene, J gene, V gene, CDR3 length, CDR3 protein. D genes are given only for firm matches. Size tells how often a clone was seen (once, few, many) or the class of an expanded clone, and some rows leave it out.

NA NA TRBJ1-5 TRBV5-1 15 CASSTGPGTNQPQHF
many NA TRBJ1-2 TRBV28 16 CASSFLLDNSGYGYTF
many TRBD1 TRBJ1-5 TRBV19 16 CASRSLGQGSNQPQHF
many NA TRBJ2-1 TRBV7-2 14 CASSFRSSYNEQFF
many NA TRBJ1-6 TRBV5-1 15 CASSLDRGGNSPLHF
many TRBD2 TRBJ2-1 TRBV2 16 CASSAHGLAGEGEQFF
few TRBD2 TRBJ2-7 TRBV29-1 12 CSVIYGTIEQYF
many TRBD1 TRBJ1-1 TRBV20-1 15 CSASSGTGEGTEAFF
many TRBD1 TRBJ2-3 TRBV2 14 CASHWTGGLDTQYF
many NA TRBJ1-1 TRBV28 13 CASSLVRNTEAFF
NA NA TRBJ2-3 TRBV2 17 CASSERASPTSGDTQYF
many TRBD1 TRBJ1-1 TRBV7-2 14 CASSFGRGGTEAFF
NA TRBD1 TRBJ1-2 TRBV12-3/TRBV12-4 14 CASRYDRGTYGYTF
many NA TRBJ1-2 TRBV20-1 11 CSASINYGYTF
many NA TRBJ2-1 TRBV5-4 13 CASSSNPANEQFF
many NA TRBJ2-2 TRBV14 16 CASSQRIFANTGELFF
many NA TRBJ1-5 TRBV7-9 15 CASSLGGLSNQPQHF
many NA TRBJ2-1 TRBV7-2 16 CASSLGWNLGVDEQFF
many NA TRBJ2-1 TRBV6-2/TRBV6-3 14 CASRQSFSYNEQFF
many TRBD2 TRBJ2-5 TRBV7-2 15 CASSTWTSGGETQYF
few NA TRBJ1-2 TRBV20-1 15 CSARESGRGNYGYTF
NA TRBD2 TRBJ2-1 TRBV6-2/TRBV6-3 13 CASRNGGANEQFF
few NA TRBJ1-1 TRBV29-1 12 CSAGSLGTEAFF
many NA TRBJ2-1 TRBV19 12 CASSIWGNEQFF
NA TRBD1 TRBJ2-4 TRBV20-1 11 CSATPETGQYF
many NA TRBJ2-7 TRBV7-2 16 CASSLVSAGEGYEQYF
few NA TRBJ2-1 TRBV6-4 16 CASSPQGLSYYNEQFF
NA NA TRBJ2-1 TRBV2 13 CASSLSRGNEQFF
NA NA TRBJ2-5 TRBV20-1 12 CSASVPGETQYF
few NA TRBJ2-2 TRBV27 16 CASSLFTGGGPGELFF
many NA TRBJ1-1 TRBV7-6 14 CASSLGSFGTEAFF
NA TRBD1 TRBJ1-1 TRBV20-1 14 CSARLTGGNTEAFF
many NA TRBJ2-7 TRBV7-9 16 CASSPPRAGPGDEQYF
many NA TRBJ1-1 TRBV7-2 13 CASTSGGGFIAFF
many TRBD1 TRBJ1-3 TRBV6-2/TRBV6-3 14 CASGDRGPGNTIYF
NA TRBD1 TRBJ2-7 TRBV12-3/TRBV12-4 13 CASGVTGVYEQYF
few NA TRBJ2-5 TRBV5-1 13 CASGTSPQETQYF
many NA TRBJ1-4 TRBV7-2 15 CASSSAAWGNEKLFF
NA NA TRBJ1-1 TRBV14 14 CASSQVYGGSEAFF
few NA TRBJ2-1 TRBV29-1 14 CSVDIRNSYNEQFF
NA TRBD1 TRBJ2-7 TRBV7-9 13 CASSGTGKYEQYF
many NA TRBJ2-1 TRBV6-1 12 CASSGNPIEQFF
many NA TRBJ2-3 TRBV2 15 CASSVLGADYGTQYF
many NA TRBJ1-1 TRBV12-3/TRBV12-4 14 CASSLRRGEGEAFF